This TCR beta chain was captured in a study of early T cells in non-severe SARS-CoV-2 infection. Study details: Unpaired chains resulted from sequencing bulk RNA of unsorted whole blood. General study results and limits: Database matching using VDJdb favored anti-spike CD8 responses, with private and CD4 specificities left missing.

Only a few counts were recorded for this clonotype. The antigen is unknown. From the 5' RACE reads, TCRdb called clonotypes with MiXCR, one entry per CDR3 protein. Of roughly 57,000 distinct CDR3 sequences detected, around 12% appear once; the ten largest clones hold approximately 1.3%. The CDR3 is 14 amino acids. V gave up 4 bases and J gave up 7 bases, with 15 bases separating them. CDR1 is SGHRS, CDR2 YFSETQ, per germline. The sequence was obtained from an adult who was a healthcare worker with PCR-confirmed SARS-CoV-2 infection or an uninfected control (not recorded which). The chain links TRBV5-1 to TRBJ2-1, with D perhaps matching TRBD1 (6 bases). The sequencing input was whole blood. CDR3 loop: CASSTGSLANEQFF. CDR3 nucleotide sequence: TGCGCCAGCAGCACAGGGAGCCTCGCAAATGAGCAGTTCTTC.